These T cell receptor beta chains were read from a single sample in a study of cytomegalovirus exposure and HLA in healthy donors. Repertoires were generated with immunoSEQ multiplex PCR, while TCRdb's copy carries only in-frame clones and drops some. The sample consists of about 86,000 clones, about 70% of them appearing once. The sequencing sample was made of PBMCs. Receptors originate from a man between 60 and 75 years old in good health and CMV-seronegative. Both conserved end residues are part of each CDR3. A D gene is named only where the DNA matches it firmly. The listing skips clone size in some rows; elsewhere it reads once, few, many or a size class.

j_call: TRBJ1-1
d_call: TRBD1
v_call: TRBV5-1
clone_size: -
cdr3_aa: CASSYRTGDNTEAFF
cdr3_nt: TGCGCCAGCAGCTACCGGACAGGAGATAACACTGAAGCTTTCTTT

j_call: TRBJ1-4
d_call: -
v_call: TRBV4-3
clone_size: once
cdr3_aa: CASSQELQAPNEKLFF
cdr3_nt: TGCGCCAGCAGCCAAGAACTACAGGCGCCTAATGAAAAACTGTTTTTT

j_call: TRBJ2-7
d_call: TRBD2
v_call: TRBV7-2
clone_size: -
cdr3_aa: CASSLGLAGLYEQYF
cdr3_nt: TGTGCCAGCAGCTTAGGACTAGCGGGCTTATACGAGCAGTACTTC

j_call: TRBJ1-5
d_call: TRBD1
v_call: TRBV6-1
clone_size: -
cdr3_aa: CASSGDSYQPQHF
cdr3_nt: TGTGCCAGCAGTGGGGACAGCTATCAGCCCCAGCATTTT

j_call: TRBJ2-7
d_call: -
v_call: TRBV9
clone_size: few
cdr3_aa: CASSVAGSASYEQYF
cdr3_nt: TGTGCCAGCAGCGTAGCGGGGTCGGCCTCCTACGAGCAGTACTTC

j_call: TRBJ1-1
d_call: -
v_call: TRBV2
clone_size: once
cdr3_aa: CASSENRAEAFF
cdr3_nt: TGTGCCAGCAGTGAAAACAGGGCCGAAGCTTTCTTT

j_call: TRBJ2-3
d_call: -
v_call: TRBV7-2
clone_size: -
cdr3_aa: CASSLGGQDTQYF
cdr3_nt: TGTGCCAGCAGCTTAGGAGGGCAAGATACGCAGTATTTT

j_call: TRBJ2-2
d_call: TRBD1
v_call: TRBV6-1
clone_size: -
cdr3_aa: CASSEPSRGRTGELFF
cdr3_nt: TGTGCCAGCAGCGAACCGTCCAGGGGGCGGACCGGGGAGCTGTTTTTT

j_call: TRBJ2-2
d_call: TRBD2
v_call: TRBV19
clone_size: -
cdr3_aa: CASSTGLAGPGELFF
cdr3_nt: TGTGCCAGTAGTACCGGACTAGCGGGGCCCGGGGAGCTGTTTTTT

j_call: TRBJ2-3
d_call: TRBD1
v_call: TRBV19
clone_size: -
cdr3_aa: CASSGQGWGTDTQYF
cdr3_nt: TGTGCCAGTTCGGGACAGGGCTGGGGCACAGATACGCAGTATTTT

j_call: TRBJ2-1
d_call: TRBD2
v_call: TRBV4-3
clone_size: -
cdr3_aa: CASSHSLAGGLNEQFF
cdr3_nt: TGCGCCAGCAGCCACTCACTAGCGGGGGGTTTAAATGAGCAGTTCTTC

j_call: TRBJ2-7
d_call: -
v_call: TRBV7-2
clone_size: few
cdr3_aa: CASSSFAGDGPYEQYF
cdr3_nt: TGTGCCAGCAGCTCTTTTGCAGGGGATGGGCCCTACGAGCAGTACTTC

j_call: TRBJ2-3
d_call: TRBD2
v_call: TRBV28
clone_size: -
cdr3_aa: CASSLESSGRTQYF
cdr3_nt: TGTGCCAGCAGTTTAGAGTCTAGCGGGCGTACGCAGTATTTT

j_call: TRBJ2-7
d_call: -
v_call: TRBV5-1
clone_size: -
cdr3_aa: CASSSTGNYEQYF
cdr3_nt: TGCGCCAGCAGCTCGACGGGGAATTACGAGCAGTACTTC

j_call: TRBJ2-7
d_call: -
v_call: TRBV2
clone_size: -
cdr3_aa: CASSEAQAGFGEQYF
cdr3_nt: TGTGCCAGCAGTGAAGCGCAGGCTGGGTTTGGAGAGCAGTACTTC

j_call: TRBJ1-1
d_call: -
v_call: TRBV28
clone_size: -
cdr3_aa: CASSTVNTEAFF
cdr3_nt: TGTGCCAGCAGCACAGTGAACACTGAAGCTTTCTTT

j_call: TRBJ1-5
d_call: -
v_call: TRBV5-8
clone_size: -
cdr3_aa: CASSELRGYSNQPQHF
cdr3_nt: TGTGCCAGCAGCGAACTAAGGGGATATAGCAATCAGCCCCAGCATTTT

j_call: TRBJ1-3
d_call: -
v_call: TRBV6-5
clone_size: -
cdr3_aa: CASSLQPIAGNTIYF
cdr3_nt: TGTGCCAGCAGTCTACAGCCTATAGCTGGAAACACCATATATTTT

j_call: TRBJ2-1
d_call: TRBD2
v_call: TRBV19
clone_size: -
cdr3_aa: CASKVNGEGSNEQFF
cdr3_nt: TGTGCCAGTAAGGTGAACGGGGAGGGTAGCAATGAGCAGTTCTTC

j_call: TRBJ2-3
d_call: TRBD2
v_call: TRBV4-3
clone_size: many
cdr3_aa: CASSQDPAGELGNTQYF
cdr3_nt: TGCGCCAGCAGCCAAGATCCCGCGGGGGAGCTAGGGAATACGCAGTATTTT

j_call: TRBJ2-7
d_call: -
v_call: TRBV5-4
clone_size: -
cdr3_aa: CASSPSGVAGDYEQYF
cdr3_nt: TGTGCCAGCAGCCCCAGCGGGGTGGCAGGGGATTACGAGCAGTACTTC

j_call: TRBJ2-7
d_call: -
v_call: TRBV6-1
clone_size: -
cdr3_aa: CASSEDRLRNYEQYF
cdr3_nt: TGTGCCAGCAGTGAAGACCGACTAAGAAACTACGAGCAGTACTTC

j_call: TRBJ1-5
d_call: -
v_call: TRBV27
clone_size: -
cdr3_aa: CASSPQGRTAQHF
cdr3_nt: TGTGCCAGCAGTCCACAGGGCAGAACAGCCCAGCATTTT

j_call: TRBJ2-7
d_call: TRBD2
v_call: TRBV27
clone_size: -
cdr3_aa: CASSLYPSGYEQYF
cdr3_nt: TGTGCCAGCAGTTTATATCCTAGCGGCTACGAGCAGTACTTC

j_call: TRBJ2-1
d_call: TRBD2
v_call: TRBV7-2
clone_size: -
cdr3_aa: CASSRRLAGADYEQFF
cdr3_nt: TGTGCCAGCAGCCGAAGACTAGCGGGAGCTGACTATGAGCAGTTCTTC

j_call: TRBJ2-1
d_call: TRBD2
v_call: TRBV9
clone_size: -
cdr3_aa: CASSVGLAGGGNEQFF
cdr3_nt: TGTGCCAGCAGCGTAGGGCTAGCGGGAGGGGGGAATGAGCAGTTCTTC

j_call: TRBJ1-3
d_call: TRBD1
v_call: TRBV10-3
clone_size: -
cdr3_aa: CAISGRQGGSGNTIYF
cdr3_nt: TGTGCCATCAGTGGGCGACAGGGGGGATCTGGAAACACCATATATTTT

j_call: TRBJ2-1
d_call: TRBD2
v_call: TRBV27
clone_size: -
cdr3_aa: CASLPYSGSNNEQFF
cdr3_nt: TGTGCCAGCCTTCCTTATAGCGGGAGCAACAATGAGCAGTTCTTC

j_call: TRBJ2-7
d_call: -
v_call: TRBV6-5
clone_size: few
cdr3_aa: CASSPRGSYEQYF
cdr3_nt: TGTGCCAGCAGTCCCAGGGGCTCCTACGAGCAGTACTTC

j_call: TRBJ2-3
d_call: TRBD2
v_call: TRBV5-6
clone_size: once
cdr3_aa: CASSLRTSGLTDTQYF
cdr3_nt: TGTGCCAGCAGTCTCAGGACTAGCGGCCTCACAGATACGCAGTATTTT

j_call: TRBJ1-2
d_call: TRBD1
v_call: TRBV7-8
clone_size: -
cdr3_aa: CASSPGQGKNYGYTF
cdr3_nt: TGTGCCAGCAGCCCTGGACAGGGGAAGAACTATGGCTACACCTTC

j_call: TRBJ2-3
d_call: -
v_call: TRBV6-6
clone_size: -
cdr3_aa: CASSPFWTEPTDTQYF
cdr3_nt: TGTGCCAGCAGCCCGTTCTGGACAGAGCCCACAGATACGCAGTATTTT

j_call: TRBJ2-7
d_call: TRBD1
v_call: TRBV6-5
clone_size: few
cdr3_aa: CASSDRAEQYF
cdr3_nt: TGTGCCAGCAGTGACAGGGCCGAGCAGTACTTC

j_call: TRBJ2-2
d_call: -
v_call: TRBV18
clone_size: -
cdr3_aa: CASSQNKNTGELFF
cdr3_nt: TGTGCCAGCTCACAAAATAAGAACACCGGGGAGCTGTTTTTT

j_call: TRBJ2-7
d_call: TRBD2
v_call: TRBV25-1
clone_size: -
cdr3_aa: CASRLAGSLEQYF
cdr3_nt: TGTGCCAGTCGACTAGCGGGGTCTTTGGAGCAGTACTTC

j_call: TRBJ2-1
d_call: TRBD1
v_call: TRBV5-1
clone_size: -
cdr3_aa: CASSLGDRQNEQFF
cdr3_nt: TGCGCCAGCAGCTTGGGGGACAGGCAGAATGAGCAGTTCTTC

j_call: TRBJ1-5
d_call: TRBD1
v_call: TRBV30
clone_size: -
cdr3_aa: CAWSGQGNSNQPQHF
cdr3_nt: TGTGCCTGGAGTGGACAGGGGAATAGCAATCAGCCCCAGCATTTT

j_call: TRBJ2-1
d_call: TRBD2
v_call: TRBV5-6
clone_size: -
cdr3_aa: CASSMASGRAGLVQFF
cdr3_nt: TGTGCCAGCAGCATGGCGAGCGGGAGGGCCGGCCTGGTGCAGTTCTTC

j_call: TRBJ2-7
d_call: -
v_call: TRBV15
clone_size: -
cdr3_aa: CATSRDRGYEQYF
cdr3_nt: TGTGCCACCAGCAGAGATCGGGGATACGAGCAGTACTTC

j_call: TRBJ2-3
d_call: -
v_call: TRBV7-2
clone_size: -
cdr3_aa: CASSSLNYPSTDTQYF
cdr3_nt: TGTGCCAGCAGCTCCCTGAACTATCCGAGCACAGATACGCAGTATTTT

j_call: TRBJ1-6
d_call: -
v_call: TRBV6-5
clone_size: -
cdr3_aa: CASSRSASDSPLHF
cdr3_nt: TGTGCCAGCAGCCGATCAGCGTCAGATTCACCCCTCCACTTT

j_call: TRBJ1-5
d_call: -
v_call: TRBV29-1
clone_size: -
cdr3_aa: CSVADGLEQPQHF
cdr3_nt: TGCAGCGTTGCTGACGGATTGGAGCAGCCCCAGCATTTT

j_call: TRBJ1-2
d_call: -
v_call: TRBV6-1
clone_size: -
cdr3_aa: CASRATGTWGGYTF
cdr3_nt: TGTGCCAGCAGGGCCACAGGGACCTGGGGTGGCTACACCTTC

j_call: TRBJ2-3
d_call: -
v_call: TRBV6-5
clone_size: once
cdr3_aa: CASSLSRGTDTQYF
cdr3_nt: TGTGCCAGCAGCCTCTCGCGGGGCACAGATACGCAGTATTTT

j_call: TRBJ1-3
d_call: -
v_call: TRBV19
clone_size: -
cdr3_aa: CASSIQEGTSGNTIYF
cdr3_nt: TGTGCCAGTAGTATTCAGGAGGGGACGTCCGGAAACACCATATATTTT

j_call: TRBJ2-5
d_call: TRBD1
v_call: TRBV18
clone_size: -
cdr3_aa: CASSPQTGGALETQYF
cdr3_nt: TGTGCCAGCTCACCACAGACAGGGGGCGCTTTAGAGACCCAGTACTTC

j_call: TRBJ2-1
d_call: -
v_call: TRBV5-1
clone_size: few
cdr3_aa: CASSPAAGPINEQFF
cdr3_nt: TGCGCCAGCAGCCCGGCGGCGGGGCCGATCAATGAGCAGTTCTTC

j_call: TRBJ2-5
d_call: TRBD1
v_call: TRBV5-1
clone_size: -
cdr3_aa: CASAPLGTGQETQYF
cdr3_nt: TGCGCCAGCGCTCCCCTAGGGACAGGTCAAGAGACCCAGTACTTC

j_call: TRBJ2-5
d_call: TRBD1
v_call: TRBV4-2
clone_size: once
cdr3_aa: CASSQVTGTGETQYF
cdr3_nt: TGTGCCAGCAGCCAAGTGACAGGGACGGGAGAGACCCAGTACTTC

j_call: TRBJ1-1
d_call: -
v_call: TRBV5-1
clone_size: -
cdr3_aa: CASSLPGSEAFF
cdr3_nt: TGCGCCAGCAGCTTGCCAGGCTCTGAAGCTTTCTTT

j_call: TRBJ1-1
d_call: -
v_call: TRBV29-1
clone_size: -
cdr3_aa: CSVTGGGNTEAFF
cdr3_nt: TGCAGCGTTACGGGGGGCGGGAACACTGAAGCTTTCTTT

j_call: TRBJ2-5
d_call: TRBD2
v_call: TRBV9
clone_size: -
cdr3_aa: CASSETSGVETQYF
cdr3_nt: TGTGCCAGCAGCGAGACTAGCGGGGTAGAGACCCAGTACTTC

j_call: TRBJ1-1
d_call: TRBD1
v_call: TRBV5-1
clone_size: -
cdr3_aa: CASRSGTGGTNTEAFF
cdr3_nt: TGCGCCAGCAGATCGGGAACAGGGGGCACGAACACTGAAGCTTTCTTT

j_call: TRBJ2-7
d_call: TRBD1
v_call: TRBV29-1
clone_size: -
cdr3_aa: CSVEAGTGGYEQYF
cdr3_nt: TGCAGCGTTGAGGCCGGGACAGGGGGATACGAGCAGTACTTC

j_call: TRBJ1-3
d_call: TRBD1
v_call: TRBV7-8
clone_size: few
cdr3_aa: CASSSRSGQRVFGSGNTIYF
cdr3_nt: TGTGCCAGCAGCAGTCGTTCGGGACAGAGGGTGTTTGGGTCTGGAAACACCATATATTTT